Following are 32 T cell receptor beta chains from one sample sequenced in a study of shared clonotypes between healthy human individuals. Using immunoSEQ multiplex PCR, the repertoire was profiled, and TCRdb retains in-frame clones only, with some absent. The data show roughly 720,000 clones, with 90% seen just once and roughly 36% held by the top ten. Sequencing was done on a sample of memory CD8+ T cells from PBMCs. As to subset: CD45RO+ cells pooled with CCR7-negative TemRA cells. The source is a young man in good health. Some clones in this sample may be carry-over from other donors' samples.

As regards this clone: Other DNA sequences in the sample encode the same CDR3. V is TRBV27 and J is TRBJ2-1; no clear D. CDR1 and CDR2 (germline): MNHEY, SMNVEV (reference sequence). Trimming shortened V by 4 bases and J by 1 base, and 8 bases separated the two germline ends. The CDR3 totals 14 residues. CDR3 sequence: CASSSQNSYNEQFF. The DNA of the CDR3 is TGTGCCAGCAGTTCCCAGAATTCCTACAATGAGCAGTTCTTC.

The chain joins TRBV5-1 to TRBJ2-7, with D possibly being TRBD1 or TRBD2 (5 bases each). Germline CDR1 and CDR2: SGHRS and YFSETQ. The V end was cut by 4 bases, the J end by 4 bases, with 15 bases between. The CDR3 length is 14 residues. The CDR3 here is CASSPSGTIYEQYF. CDR3 coding DNA: TGCGCCAGCAGCCCATCCGGGACGATTTACGAGCAGTACTTC.

The chain uses TRBV11-2 and TRBJ2-3, with D possibly being TRBD2 (5 bases). CDR3 size: 13 residues. V was cut by 5 bases and J by 2 bases, with 8 bases left in between. CDR1 and CDR2 (germline): SGHAT, FQNNGV. The CDR3 nucleotides read TGTGCCAGCAGCCATGACTACACAGATACGCAGTATTTT. Residues: CASSHDYTDTQYF.

The chain is built from TRBV7-9 and TRBJ2-5, with D maybe TRBD2 (6 bases). The V and J ends lost 5 bases and 0 bases respectively, with 16 bases between them. Germline V gene lookup returns CDR1 SEHNR and CDR2 FQNEAQ (reference sequence). CDR3 length: 16 residues. The CDR3 nucleotides are TGTGCCAGCAGCCCTCCCCGCGGGGAAGACCAAGAGACCCAGTACTTC. Translated: CASSPPRGEDQETQYF.

The rearrangement uses TRBV7-2 and TRBJ1-1; no clear D. The CDR3 is 15 residues long. The germline V and J ends were trimmed by 1 base and 4 bases, with 13 bases remaining between them. Germline V gene data show CDR1 as SGHTA and CDR2 as FQGNSA. The CDR3 DNA reads TGTGCCAGCAGCTTAGACGTCCGACGCCCCACTGAAGCTTTCTTT. Translated, it gives CASSLDVRRPTEAFF.

The CDR3 DNA reads TGTGCCAGCAGCCCTACCGGGCCCCTGTTGGATAGCCAGTACTTC. Translation gives CASSPTGPLLDSQYF. This sequence joins TRBV27 and TRBJ2-5; D gene unclear. The germline V gene has CDR1 MNHEY and CDR2 SMNVEV (reference sequence). The V end lost 6 bases, the J end lost 10 bases, and 24 bases lay between the germline ends. The CDR3 length is 15 residues.

This rearrangement joins TRBV15 to TRBJ1-1; D possibly corresponds to TRBD1 (5 bases). This CDR3 comprises 13 residues. V lost 3 bases and J lost 3, with 8 bases in between. Looked up from germline, CDR1 is LNHNV and CDR2 is YYDKDF (reference sequence). DNA of the CDR3: TGTGCCACCAGCAGGGGGCTCCACACTGAAGCTTTCTTT. Translating it yields CATSRGLHTEAFF.

This sequence joins TRBV9 and TRBJ2-7; D may correspond to TRBD1 or TRBD2 (5 bases each). Trimming removed 6 bases from V and 1 base from J, with 17 bases in between. From germline, CDR1 is SGDLS and CDR2 YYNGEE. The CDR3 covers 15 residues. In DNA form, the CDR3 reads TGTGCCAGCACCGTGGGGGTGGGCGGATCCTACGAGCAGTACTTC. Residues: CASTVGVGGSYEQYF.

As to this clone: This probably arose from a read error, given a far larger clone one base away. The CDR3 DNA reads TGTGCCAACAGTGTCCGAGAGGGCTACGGACATGAGCAGTTCTTC. It specifies CANSVREGYGHEQFF. The chain joins TRBV25-1 to TRBJ2-1, with a possible D match to TRBD2 (5 bases). Germline CDR1 and CDR2: MGHDK and SYGVNS. This CDR3 spans 15 amino acids.

The chain recombines TRBV10-1 with TRBJ2-1; 9 nucleotides line up with TRBD2. Trimming at V came to 3 bases and at J to 3 bases, leaving 6 bases not matched to a gene. CDR1 is WNHNN, CDR2 SYGVQD, per germline (reference sequence). The CDR3 has 16 residues. The CDR3 coding sequence is TGCGCCAGCAGTGAAGCAGGGACTAGCATCTACAATGAGCAGTTCTTC. This translates into CASSEAGTSIYNEQFF.

This chain connects TRBV28 to TRBJ2-6, with D perhaps matching TRBD1 (6 bases). Looked up from germline, CDR1 is MDHEN and CDR2 is SYDVKM. The CDR3 has 16 residues. V was pared by 5 bases and J by 0 bases, with 11 bases between. The CDR3 DNA reads as TGTGCCAGCAGTACGGCAGGGGCCTCTGGGGCCAACGTCCTGACTTTC. It translates to CASSTAGASGANVLTF.

This clone was seen just once. The chain is built from TRBV9 and TRBJ2-1, with a possible D match to TRBD2 (6 bases). Looked up from germline, CDR1 is SGDLS and CDR2 is YYNGEE. The CDR3 runs to 16 residues. Trimming pared 0 bases from V and 3 bases from J, leaving 13 bases between. In DNA, the CDR3 is TGTGCCAGCAGCGTAGTCGCGGCGGGGCACTACAATGAGCAGTTCTTC. Its protein is CASSVVAAGHYNEQFF.

The chain carries TRBV5-6 and TRBJ1-3, with D perhaps TRBD1 (5 bases). The CDR3 sequence is 14 residues long. Germline assignment: CDR1 SGHDT and CDR2 YYEEEE. V gave up 3 bases and J gave up 0 bases, with 7 bases separating them. CDR3 DNA: TGTGCCAGCAGCTCCGGGGGCTCTGGAAACACCATATATTTT. Residues: CASSSGGSGNTIYF.

This chain links TRBV2 with TRBJ2-3; 9 bases agree with TRBD1. CDR1 and CDR2 from the germline V gene are SNHLY and FYNNEI. J gave up 0 bases and V 5 bases, and 3 bases lay outside the gene matches. The CDR3 has 15 amino acids. The CDR3 loop reads CASSWTGDSTDTQYF. The CDR3 coding sequence is TGTGCCAGCAGTTGGACAGGGGATAGCACAGATACGCAGTATTTT.

The rearrangement uses TRBV28 and TRBJ2-3; D could derive from TRBD1 or TRBD2 (6 bases each). This CDR3 is built from 15 residues. V gave up 3 bases and J gave up 0 bases, with 10 bases separating them. Per the germline V gene, CDR1 is MDHEN and CDR2 is SYDVKM. Here the CDR3 reads CASSFEGGSTDTQYF. CDR3 bases: TGTGCCAGCAGTTTTGAGGGGGGTAGCACAGATACGCAGTATTTT.

The rearrangement links TRBV19 to TRBJ2-7, with D unclear. The ends were cut back, 3 bases at V and 2 bases at J, with 17 bases in the middle. CDR3 size: 16 residues. CDR1 is LNHDA, CDR2 SQIVND, per germline (reference sequence). For the CDR3, the DNA is TGTGCCAGTAGTATTCAAGTCATCGGCGGTACCTACGAGCAGTACTTC. Translated: CASSIQVIGGTYEQYF. Full variable domain (remainder filled in from reference TRBV19 and TRBJ2-7): DGGITQSPKYLFRKEGQNVTLSCEQNLNHDAMYWYRQDPGQGLRLIYYSQIVNDFQKGDIAEGYSVSREKKESFPLTVTSAQKNPTAFYLCASSIQVIGGTYEQYFGPGTRLTVT.

The J gene is TRBJ1-1, the V gene TRBV6-6, with D possibly TRBD1 on 5 matching bases. This CDR3 has 16 amino acids. Germline V gene data show CDR1 as MNHNY and CDR2 as SVGAGI (reference sequence). Trimming removed 7 bases at V and 1 base at J, with 19 bases between. The CDR3 region has the DNA TGTGCCAGCACCACCGGGTGGCCAGGGCCGAACACTGAAGCTTTCTTT. This translates into CASTTGWPGPNTEAFF.

The genes are TRBV19 and TRBJ2-2, with 9 bases lining up with TRBD2. Germline values: CDR1 LNHDA, CDR2 SQIVND (reference sequence). V gave up 9 bases and J gave up 1 base; unmatched junction bases: 3. This CDR3 spans 14 amino acids. The CDR3 region has the DNA TGTGCCAGCCTTAGCGGGGGGAACACCGGGGAGCTGTTTTTT. This translates into CASLSGGNTGELFF.

The chain couples TRBV7-8 to TRBJ2-6, with TRBD1 matching over 11 bases. V was pared by 1 base and J by 0 bases, with 5 bases of the junction left unmatched. Looked up from germline, CDR1 is SGHVS and CDR2 is FQNEAQ. The CDR3 totals 19 residues. The CDR3 loop reads CASSLGTGGSYSGANVLTF. In nucleotides, the CDR3 is TGTGCCAGCAGCTTAGGGACAGGGGGCTCCTACTCTGGGGCCAACGTCCTGACTTTC.

The chain joins TRBV27 to TRBJ1-2, with D possibly being TRBD1 (6 bases). The CDR3 spans 13 residues. Per the germline V gene, CDR1 is MNHEY and CDR2 is SMNVEV (reference sequence). Trimming cost V 1 base and J 8 bases, with 11 bases left between them. CDR3 bases: TGTGCCAGCAGTTTATTCAGGGGCGGGGGCTACACCTTC. This gives the protein CASSLFRGGGYTF.

V is TRBV19 and J is TRBJ2-7; 10 bases align to TRBD1. Germline trimming cut 6 bases from V and 0 bases from J; bases unmatched to any gene: 11. From germline, CDR1 is LNHDA and CDR2 SQIVND (reference sequence). CDR3 length: 17 residues. The DNA of the CDR3 is TGTGCCAGTAGCGCCGGGACAGGGGTTAAACACTCCTACGAGCAGTACTTC. Encoded protein: CASSAGTGVKHSYEQYF. The full variable domain, its missing parts supplied by reference TRBV19 and TRBJ2-7, is DGGITQSPKYLFRKEGQNVTLSCEQNLNHDAMYWYRQDPGQGLRLIYYSQIVNDFQKGDIAEGYSVSREKKESFPLTVTSAQKNPTAFYLCASSAGTGVKHSYEQYFGPGTRLTVT.

This clone was seen a single time. This sample includes further DNA sequences coding for the same CDR3. The chain joins TRBV5-4 to TRBJ2-1, with 9 bases aligning to TRBD2. CDR3 length: 15 residues. Germline values: CDR1 SGHNT, CDR2 YYREEE (reference sequence). With V trimmed by 4 bases and J by 3 bases, 5 bases remained unmatched. The CDR3: CASSLKREVYNEQFF. The CDR3 DNA follows: TGTGCCAGCAGCCTCAAGCGGGAGGTCTACAATGAGCAGTTCTTC.

CDR3 loop: CASRETGLNTEAFF. The CDR3 region has the DNA TGTGCCAGCAGGGAGACAGGGCTGAACACTGAAGCTTTCTTT. The V gene is TRBV28, the J gene TRBJ1-1; 7 bases are shared with TRBD1. CDR1 and CDR2 from the germline V gene are MDHEN and SYDVKM. After removal of 6 bases from V and 0 bases from J, the junction contained 4 bases not matched to a gene. CDR3 size: 14 residues. The full variable domain, rest sourced from reference TRBV28 and TRBJ1-1, is DVKVTQSSRYLVKRTGEKVFLECVQDMDHENMFWYRQDPGLGLRLIYFSYDVKMKEKGDIPEGYSVSREKKERFSLILESASTNQTSMYLCASRETGLNTEAFFGQGTRLTVV.

This chain's CDR3 is CASSFIGESEAFF. The CDR3 DNA sequence: TGTGCCAGCAGCTTCATAGGTGAGAGTGAAGCTTTCTTT. The chain is built from TRBV27 and TRBJ1-1; D ambiguous. The ends were cut back, 6 bases at V and 7 bases at J, with 15 bases in the middle. In germline, CDR1 is MNHEY, CDR2 SMNVEV (reference sequence). This CDR3 is 13 amino acids long.

The chain has TRBV11-2 and TRBJ2-3; D remains unclear. CDR1 and CDR2 (germline): SGHAT, FQNNGV. The CDR3 consists of 15 residues. Between the trimmed V and J ends, which lost 5 bases and 2 bases, there was a span of 14 bases. CDR3 bases: TGTGCCAGCAGCGGACGGACGTGGGACACAGATACGCAGTATTTT. Its protein is CASSGRTWDTDTQYF.

The V and J genes are TRBV18 and TRBJ2-7; the D gene is possibly TRBD2 (6 bases). The CDR3 has 15 amino acids. Per the germline V gene, CDR1 is KGHSH and CDR2 is LQKENI. V was cut by 3 bases and J by 3 bases, with 15 bases left in between. CDR3 nucleotides: TGTGCCAGCTCACCGGGGGAAGAGGGAGGCTACGAGCAGTACTTC. This codes for CASSPGEEGGYEQYF.

The rearrangement uses TRBV28 and TRBJ2-2; the match to TRBD2 covers 7 bases. With 1 base clipped from V and 8 bases from J, the junction kept 10 bases outside the gene matches. This CDR3 contains 16 residues. Germline V CDR1 and CDR2: MDHEN, SYDVKM. The CDR3, as DNA: TGTGCCAGCAGTTTATTATTACTGGCGGGAGTAGGGGAGCTGTTTTTT. Amino acid sequence: CASSLLLLAGVGELFF.

This chain links TRBV28 with TRBJ1-1; the D gene is possibly TRBD1 (6 bases). This CDR3 region has 14 residues. The germline CDR1 and CDR2 sequences are MDHEN and SYDVKM. With 7 bases removed from V and 4 bases from J, the gap between germline ends came to 16 bases. CDR3: CASTPLGAGTEAFF. The DNA for the CDR3 is TGTGCCAGCACCCCCTTGGGGGCGGGCACTGAAGCTTTCTTT.

This clone has just one count. The chain couples TRBV9 to TRBJ2-3, with D maybe TRBD1 (6 bases). CDR3 length: 16 residues. Trimming removed 2 bases from V and 5 bases from J, with 18 bases in between. CDR1 is SGDLS, CDR2 YYNGEE, per germline. CDR3 nucleotide sequence: TGTGCCAGCAGCGTGGGCAGTCCTCCAGGGGTAGATACGCAGTATTTT. Protein: CASSVGSPPGVDTQYF. Full variable domain (missing parts from reference TRBV9 and TRBJ2-3): DSGVTQTPKHLITATGQRVTLRCSPRSGDLSVYWYQQSLDQGLQFLIQYYNGEERAKGNILERFSAQQFPDLHSELNLSSLELGDSALYFCASSVGSPPGVDTQYFGPGTRLTVL.

A single count supports this clone. Here the CDR3 reads CASSRIGADTQYF. CDR3 coding DNA: TGTGCCAGCAGCCGTATCGGGGCAGATACGCAGTATTTT. This sequence joins TRBV7-6 and TRBJ2-3, with D maybe TRBD2 (5 bases). With 5 bases removed from V and 4 bases from J, the gap between germline ends came to 10 bases. From germline, CDR1 is SGHVS and CDR2 FNYEAQ. The CDR3 runs to 13 residues.

V and J are TRBV7-3 and TRBJ1-1; 9 bases are shared with TRBD1. The V gene end was trimmed by 4 bases and the J gene end by 1 base; junction bases not matched to a gene: 1. The CDR3 sequence is 14 residues long. Germline CDR1 SGHTA, CDR2 FQGTGA. The CDR3 loop is CASSSTGGNTEAFF. Written as DNA, the CDR3 is TGTGCCAGCAGCTCGACAGGGGGGAACACTGAAGCTTTCTTT.

The rearrangement uses TRBV7-9 and TRBJ2-7; D may correspond to TRBD1 or TRBD2 (6 bases each). The CDR3 consists of 14 residues. The germline V gene has CDR1 SEHNR and CDR2 FQNEAQ (reference sequence). Trimming pared 5 bases from V and 7 bases from J, leaving 18 bases between. The CDR3 loop reads CASSPRQGGGEQYF. CDR3 bases: TGTGCCAGCAGCCCCAGACAAGGAGGGGGGGAGCAGTACTTC.